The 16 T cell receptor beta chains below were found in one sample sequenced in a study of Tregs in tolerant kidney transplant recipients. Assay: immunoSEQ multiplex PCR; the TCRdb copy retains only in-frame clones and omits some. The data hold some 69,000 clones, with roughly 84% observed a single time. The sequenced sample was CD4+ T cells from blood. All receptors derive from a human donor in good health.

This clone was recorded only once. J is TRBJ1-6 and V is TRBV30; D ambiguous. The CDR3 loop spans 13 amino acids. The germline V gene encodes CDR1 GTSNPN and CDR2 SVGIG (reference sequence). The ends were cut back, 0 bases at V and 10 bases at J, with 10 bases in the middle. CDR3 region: CAWSVPGNSPLHF. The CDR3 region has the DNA TGTGCCTGGAGTGTACCTGGGAACTCACCCCTCCACTTT.

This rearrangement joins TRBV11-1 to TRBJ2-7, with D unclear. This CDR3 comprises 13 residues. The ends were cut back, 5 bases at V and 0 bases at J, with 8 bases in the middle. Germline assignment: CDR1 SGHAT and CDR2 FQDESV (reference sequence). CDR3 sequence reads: CASSPDGSYEQYF. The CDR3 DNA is TGTGCCAGCAGCCCCGACGGCTCCTACGAGCAGTACTTC. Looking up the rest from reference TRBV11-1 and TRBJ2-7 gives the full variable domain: EAEVAQSPRYKITEKSQAVAFWCDPISGHATLYWYRQILGQGPELLVQFQDESVVDDSQLPKDRFSAERLKGVDSTLKIQPAELGDSAMYLCASSPDGSYEQYFGPGTRLTVT.

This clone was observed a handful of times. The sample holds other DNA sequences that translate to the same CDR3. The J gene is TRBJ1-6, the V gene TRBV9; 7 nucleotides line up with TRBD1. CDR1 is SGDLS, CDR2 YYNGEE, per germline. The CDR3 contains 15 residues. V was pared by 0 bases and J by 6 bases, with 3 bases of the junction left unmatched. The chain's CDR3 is CASSVGQGGNSPLHF. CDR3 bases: TGTGCCAGCAGCGTAGGACAGGGCGGTAATTCACCCCTCCACTTT.

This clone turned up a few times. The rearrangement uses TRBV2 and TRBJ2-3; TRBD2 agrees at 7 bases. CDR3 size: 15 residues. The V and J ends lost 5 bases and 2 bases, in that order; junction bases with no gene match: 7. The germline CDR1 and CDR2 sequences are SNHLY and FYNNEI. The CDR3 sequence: CASSPLTSPTDTQYF. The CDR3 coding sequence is TGTGCCAGCAGTCCCTTGACTAGCCCCACAGATACGCAGTATTTT.

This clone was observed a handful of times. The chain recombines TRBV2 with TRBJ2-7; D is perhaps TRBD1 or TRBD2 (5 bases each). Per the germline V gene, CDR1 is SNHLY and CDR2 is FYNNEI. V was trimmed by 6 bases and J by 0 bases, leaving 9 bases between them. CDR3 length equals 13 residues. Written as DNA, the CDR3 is TGTGCCAGCAGCCGGGACCGCTCCTACGAGCAGTACTTC. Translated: CASSRDRSYEQYF.

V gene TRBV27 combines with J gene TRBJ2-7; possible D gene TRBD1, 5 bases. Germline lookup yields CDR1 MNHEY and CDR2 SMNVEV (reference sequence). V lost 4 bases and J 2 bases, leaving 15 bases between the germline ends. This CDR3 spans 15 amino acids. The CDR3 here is CASSSRQKITYEQYF. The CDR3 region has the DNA TGTGCCAGCAGTTCCCGACAGAAGATCACCTACGAGCAGTACTTC.

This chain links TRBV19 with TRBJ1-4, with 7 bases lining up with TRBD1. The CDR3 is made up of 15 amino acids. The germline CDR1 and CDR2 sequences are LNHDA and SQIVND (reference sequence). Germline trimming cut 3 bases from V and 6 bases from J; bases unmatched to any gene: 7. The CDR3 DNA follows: TGTGCCAGTAGTATTACGGGACAGAAAGATGAAAAACTGTTTTTT. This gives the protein CASSITGQKDEKLFF.

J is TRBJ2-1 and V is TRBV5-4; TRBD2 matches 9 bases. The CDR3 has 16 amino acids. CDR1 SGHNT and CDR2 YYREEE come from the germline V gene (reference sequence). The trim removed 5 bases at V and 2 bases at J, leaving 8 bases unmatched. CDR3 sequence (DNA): TGTGCCAGCAGTTCCCGTAGCGGGAGAACCTACAATGAGCAGTTCTTC. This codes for CASSSRSGRTYNEQFF.

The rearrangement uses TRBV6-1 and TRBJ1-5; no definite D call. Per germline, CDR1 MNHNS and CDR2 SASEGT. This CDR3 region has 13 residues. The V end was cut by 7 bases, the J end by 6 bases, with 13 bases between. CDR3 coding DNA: TGTGCCAGCACCGCATATGTTAGTCAGCCCCAGCATTTT. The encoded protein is CASTAYVSQPQHF.

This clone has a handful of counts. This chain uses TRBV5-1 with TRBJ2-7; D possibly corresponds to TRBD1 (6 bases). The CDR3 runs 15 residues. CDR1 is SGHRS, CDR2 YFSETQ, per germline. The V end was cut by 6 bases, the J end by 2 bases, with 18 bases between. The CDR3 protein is CASTLTSSGAYEQYF. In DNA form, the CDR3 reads TGCGCCAGCACCCTCACCTCCTCAGGGGCCTACGAGCAGTACTTC.

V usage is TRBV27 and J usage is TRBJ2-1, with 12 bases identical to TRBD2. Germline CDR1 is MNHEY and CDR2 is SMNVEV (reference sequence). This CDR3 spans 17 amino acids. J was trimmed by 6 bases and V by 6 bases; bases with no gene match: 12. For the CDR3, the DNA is TGTGCCAGCAGCGAAACAAGACTAGCGGGAGTTTCCAATGAGCAGTTCTTC. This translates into CASSETRLAGVSNEQFF.

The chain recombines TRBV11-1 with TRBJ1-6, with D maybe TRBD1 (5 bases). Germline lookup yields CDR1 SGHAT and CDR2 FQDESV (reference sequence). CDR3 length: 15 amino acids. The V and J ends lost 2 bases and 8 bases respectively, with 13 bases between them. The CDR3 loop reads CASSLQGDGDSPLHF. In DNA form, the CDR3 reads TGTGCCAGCAGCTTACAAGGGGATGGGGATTCACCCCTCCACTTT.

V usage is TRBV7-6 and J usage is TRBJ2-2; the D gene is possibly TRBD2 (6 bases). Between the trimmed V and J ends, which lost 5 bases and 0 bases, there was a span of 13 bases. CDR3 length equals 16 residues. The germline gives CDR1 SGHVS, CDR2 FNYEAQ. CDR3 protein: CASSNWRGPNTGELFF. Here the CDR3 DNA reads TGTGCCAGCAGCAATTGGCGGGGCCCGAACACCGGGGAGCTGTTTTTT.

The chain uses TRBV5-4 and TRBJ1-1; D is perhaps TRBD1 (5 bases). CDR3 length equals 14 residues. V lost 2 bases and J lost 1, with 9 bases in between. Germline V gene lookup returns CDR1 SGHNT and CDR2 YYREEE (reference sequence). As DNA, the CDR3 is TGTGCCAGCAGCTTTGGAGGGGCGAACACTGAAGCTTTCTTT. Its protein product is CASSFGGANTEAFF. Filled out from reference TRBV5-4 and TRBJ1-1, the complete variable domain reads ETGVTQSPTHLIKTRGQQVTLRCSSQSGHNTVSWYQQALGQGPQFIFQYYREEENGRGNFPPRFSGLQFPNYSSELNVNALELDDSALYLCASSFGGANTEAFFGQGTRLTVV.

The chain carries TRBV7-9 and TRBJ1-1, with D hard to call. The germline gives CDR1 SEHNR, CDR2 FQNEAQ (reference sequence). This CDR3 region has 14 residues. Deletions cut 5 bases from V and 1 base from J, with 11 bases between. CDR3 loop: CASSALGANTEAFF. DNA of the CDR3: TGTGCCAGCAGCGCTTTAGGAGCGAACACTGAAGCTTTCTTT. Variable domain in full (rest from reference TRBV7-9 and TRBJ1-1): DTGVSQNPRHKITKRGQNVTFRCDPISEHNRLYWYRQTLGQGPEFLTYFQNEAQLEKSRLLSDRFSAERPKGSFSTLEIQRTEQGDSAMYLCASSALGANTEAFFGQGTRLTVV.

The CDR3 DNA sequence: TGTGCCTGGAGTGTAACTCCAGGAGGTTATGGCTACACCTTC. It specifies CAWSVTPGGYGYTF. The rearrangement links TRBV30 to TRBJ1-2; D call uncertain. The CDR3 has 14 residues. V was trimmed by 0 bases and J by 5 bases, leaving 13 bases between them. CDR1 and CDR2 (germline): GTSNPN, SVGIG (reference sequence).